This passage covers 10 T cell receptor beta chains from one sample sequenced in a study of shared clonotypes between healthy human individuals. Using immunoSEQ multiplex PCR, the repertoire was profiled, and TCRdb retains in-frame clones only, with some absent. The table lists about 2 million clones, about 95% of them singletons. In the naive CD8 group, cells lacked CD45RO and were positively selected for CCR7, so terminally differentiated effector memory CD45RA+ cells were left out. Sequenced material: naive CD8+ T cells sorted from blood. Receptors originate from a man aged 18 to 30 in good health.

This chain uses TRBV30 with TRBJ2-5, with TRBD1 matching 7 bases. Germline lookup yields CDR1 GTSNPN and CDR2 SVGIG (reference sequence). The CDR3 has 15 amino acids. J gave up 5 bases and V 6 bases, and 15 bases lay outside the gene matches. Here the CDR3 DNA reads TGTGCCTGCACCCCAGACAGGGAACCCCCTGAGACCCAGTACTTC. Residues: CACTPDREPPETQYF.

This chain connects TRBV6-1 to TRBJ2-3, with TRBD2 identical over 12 bases. The CDR3 is made up of 19 amino acids. Germline V CDR1 and CDR2: MNHNS, SASEGT. Germline trimming cut 4 bases from V and 0 bases from J; bases unmatched to any gene: 11. This CDR3 reads CASSAPWLAGGTSTDTQYF. In nucleotides, the CDR3 is TGTGCCAGCAGTGCTCCGTGGCTAGCGGGGGGGACTAGCACAGATACGCAGTATTTT.

The chain carries TRBV7-9 and TRBJ2-7, with D possibly being TRBD2 (6 bases). V was cut by 8 bases and J by 5 bases, with 13 bases left in between. Germline assignment: CDR1 SEHNR and CDR2 FQNEAQ (reference sequence). This CDR3 has 12 residues. This CDR3 is CASSPAGNEQYF. The CDR3 nucleotides are TGTGCCAGCTCACCCGCGGGGAACGAGCAGTACTTC.

The chain employs TRBV4-3 and TRBJ2-1; 7 bases fit TRBD2. Germline V gene data show CDR1 as LGHNA and CDR2 as YSLEER. V gave up 4 bases and J gave up 3 bases; unmatched junction bases: 6. CDR3 size: 15 residues. The CDR3 spells CASSPASGLYNEQFF. DNA of the CDR3: TGCGCCAGCAGCCCGGCTAGCGGACTCTACAATGAGCAGTTCTTC.

This clone is a singleton in its sample. The J gene is TRBJ2-7, the V gene TRBV7-9, with TRBD1 matching over 7 bases. J was trimmed by 7 bases and V by 1 base; bases with no gene match: 16. Germline V gene sequence: CDR1 SEHNR, CDR2 FQNEAQ (reference sequence). CDR3 size: 17 residues. The CDR3 bases are TGTGCCAGCAGCTTAGGTGGCAGGGGGTTTCAGGTGACGGAGCAGTACTTC. Its protein product is CASSLGGRGFQVTEQYF.

V usage is TRBV2 and J usage is TRBJ2-7; perhaps TRBD1 as D (5 bases). Germline CDR1 reads SNHLY; CDR2 reads FYNNEI. The CDR3 spans 15 residues. Between the trimmed V and J ends, which lost 6 bases and 0 bases, there was a span of 15 bases. The CDR3 DNA is TGTGCCAGCAGCGGCCGTTTACAGGTCTCCTACGAGCAGTACTTC. Translation: CASSGRLQVSYEQYF.

The V call is TRBV5-4, the J call TRBJ1-2; no clear D. Trimming cost V 1 base and J 4 bases, with 14 bases left between them. Germline V gene data show CDR1 as SGHNT and CDR2 as YYREEE (reference sequence). The CDR3 totals 15 residues. The CDR3 coding sequence is TGTGCCAGCAGCTTGCCAGGTTATCTGTCCTATGGCTACACCTTC. Its protein is CASSLPGYLSYGYTF.

Regarding this clone: The junction and the germline gene differ at one end; a read error may be behind it. This rearrangement joins TRBV6-1 to TRBJ1-4, with TRBD1 as a possible D gene (5 bases). The CDR3 covers 12 residues. Germline CDR1 is MNHNS and CDR2 is SASEGT. The CDR3 DNA reads TGTGCCAGCAGGGGGACCACGGGACTGAAATCTTTT. This gives the protein CASRGTTGLKSF.

The chain is built from TRBV6-1 and TRBJ2-7; perhaps TRBD1 as D (6 bases). This CDR3 is 16 amino acids long. The germline V and J ends were trimmed by 1 base and 5 bases, with 18 bases remaining between them. Germline V gene data show CDR1 as MNHNS and CDR2 as SASEGT. The DNA for the CDR3 is TGTGCCAGCAGTGAAGTGGGGGCCGGTTTCGGGCACGAGCAGTACTTC. As protein: CASSEVGAGFGHEQYF.

The chain carries TRBV27 and TRBJ1-1; D is unresolved. Germline V gene sequence: CDR1 MNHEY, CDR2 SMNVEV (reference sequence). Trimming shortened V by 7 bases and J by 2 bases, and 14 bases separated the two germline ends. This CDR3 region has 14 residues. For the CDR3, the DNA is TGTGCCAGCAACCGACAAGCTGCTAACACTGAAGCTTTCTTT. It is translated as CASNRQAANTEAFF.